This section outlines one T cell receptor (beta chain) sequence together with its context. Patients in Seattle were enrolled during active infection, then followed longitudinally. The data were produced by immunoSEQ multiplex PCR, yet TCRdb's version contains in-frame clones alone and is incomplete. The sample lists 200,000 to 300,000 clones, more than 85% occurring once. The sample is drawn from a study of blood T cell repertoires in COVID-19. Across the whole study: The cDNA or gDNA used as material had been derived from T cells, B-cell-depleted T cells, or PBMCs.

There are 17 residues in the CDR3. V lost 3 bases, J lost 5 bases, and 13 bases stayed unmatched. CDR1 and CDR2 from the germline V gene are SEHNR and FQNEAQ (reference sequence). The clonotype comes from a person aged 18-29 years with COVID-19, enrolled during active disease. Sequencing was performed on peripheral blood. This chain links TRBV7-9 with TRBJ1-1; TRBD1 aligns across 9 bases. The CDR3 is CASSFSPGQGTWTEAFF. The CDR3 DNA is TGTGCCAGCAGCTTCTCACCTGGACAGGGGACTTGGACTGAAGCTTTCTTT.